This T cell receptor (beta chain) derives from a study of post-analysis software for immune sequencing data. Overall study context: Several disease courses (relapsing-remitting, secondary progressive and progressive-relapsing) of multiple sclerosis were included. Notes on the study in general: Controls showed lower frequencies than patients for roughly 5 TRBV segments, and TRBV5-6, TRBV5-1 and TRBV20-1 were among these. Significantly decreased normalized Chao1 diversity was recorded for multiple sclerosis patients relative to controls.

This clonotype was found once. Its antigen remains unknown. The CDR3 length is 16 residues. Trimming pared 6 bases from V and 1 base from J, leaving 19 bases between. Germline CDR1 SGHDT, CDR2 YYEEEE. Libraries were made from TCR beta cDNA, and they carried unique molecular identifiers. The source material, about 0.95 to 10 million T cells, gave rise to about 500,000 cDNA molecules. TCRdb reprocessed the PCR reads with MiXCR, giving one entry per CDR3 protein. Here the sample spans more than 450,000 distinct CDR3 sequences, 44% being singletons. The chain uses TRBV5-6 and TRBJ2-5, with D perhaps given as TRBD1 or TRBD2 (6 bases each). The sequenced sample was blood. The TCR sequence derives from a girl between 5 and 17 years old with multiple sclerosis. The CDR3 protein is CASTFALGGLQETQYF. Here the CDR3 DNA reads TGTGCCAGCACCTTTGCCCTGGGGGGCCTCCAAGAGACCCAGTACTTC.